This T cell receptor beta chain was observed in a study of identical twins. TCRdb re-derived calls from the 5' RACE reads in MiXCR, one entry per CDR3 protein. The sample consists of nearly 200,000 distinct CDR3 sequences, approximately 15% of them appearing once. V lost 1 base and J 1 base, leaving 11 bases between the germline ends. This CDR3 spans 15 amino acids. Germline V CDR1 and CDR2: SGHRS, YFSETQ. The sample also formed part of further work on T cells expressing NK-cell markers. This second report adds: Sorting in several experiments was restricted by an anti-gamma-delta TCR antibody to alpha-beta TCR T cells.

This sequence was found in a woman between 18 and 30 years old in good health. The sequenced sample consisted of CD8+ T cells sorted from blood. This chain links TRBV5-1 with TRBJ1-1, with D unclear. CDR3 in amino acids: CASSLYAHTNTEAFF. CDR3 nucleotides: TGCGCCAGCAGCTTGTACGCTCACACGAACACTGAAGCTTTCTTT.